This TCR beta chain was retrieved from a study of PD-1 blockade in classical Hodgkin lymphoma. General study points: Partial responders and progressors had significantly lower baseline TCR diversity. Individuals who commenced nivolumab within less than 1 year of ASCT were excluded.

Of note for this clone: Its target is unknown.

Time point in this sample: cycle 4 day 1 (C4D1), after six to seven weeks of nivolumab. There was relapse after autologous stem cell transplantation in every patient, and there was variation in brentuximab vedotin exposure. Only in-frame clones appear in the TCRdb table, and some are missing; sequencing was by immunoSEQ multiplex PCR. The sample lists more than 40,000 clones, around 78% occurring once. The clonotype was recovered from a human donor with classical Hodgkin lymphoma. The material was peripheral blood mononuclear cells (PBMCs), obtained before the fourth cycle of nivolumab.

CDR3 loop: CASSEPLDRGYRKNNQPQHF. Here the CDR3 DNA reads TGTGCCAGCAGTGAACCCCTAGACAGGGGGTACCGAAAAAATAATCAGCCCCAGCATTTT. V and J are TRBV2 and TRBJ1-5, with 9 bases that match TRBD1. Germline V gene lookup returns CDR1 SNHLY and CDR2 FYNNEI. The CDR3 is 20 amino acids. The V segment lost 2 bases and the J segment 4 bases; nucleotides outside the gene matches: 18.